These 28 T cell receptor beta chains came from one sample sequenced in a study of blood T cell repertoires in COVID-19. Only in-frame clones appear in the TCRdb table, and some are missing; sequencing was by immunoSEQ multiplex PCR. The sample contains about 160,000 clones, around nine tenths of which appear only once. Material: peripheral blood. All receptors derive from a woman aged 70-85 years with COVID-19, enrolled during active disease.

This clone was picked up a small number of times. The V gene is TRBV21-1, the J gene TRBJ1-5; TRBD1, as called in the table, went unchecked against the DNA. TRBV21-1 is a listed pseudogene. The CDR3 length is 17 residues. This chain's CDR3 is CASSKITRQGAYQPQHF. The CDR3 bases are TGTGCCAGCAGCAAGATAACTCGACAGGGGGCATATCAGCCCCAGCATTTT.

The V gene is TRBV2, the J gene TRBJ1-3; 9 bases are a match to TRBD1. Germline V gene sequence: CDR1 SNHLY, CDR2 FYNNEI. The trim removed 6 bases at V and 4 bases at J, leaving 4 bases unmatched. This CDR3 region has 14 residues. The CDR3 DNA follows: TGTGCCAGCAGGGGGACAGGGAACGGAAACACCATATATTTT. It yields the protein CASRGTGNGNTIYF. The full variable domain, in which reference TRBV2 and TRBJ1-3 provide the parts outside the CDR3, is EPEVTQTPSHQVTQMGQEVILRCVPISNHLYFYWYRQILGQKVEFLVSFYNNEISEKSEIFDDQFSVERPDGSNFTLKIRSTKLEDSAMYFCASRGTGNGNTIYFGEGSWLTVV.

As for this clone: This sample also contains other DNA sequences that code for the same CDR3. The chain recombines TRBV5-4 with TRBJ1-2; D may be TRBD1 (5 bases). V was pared by 2 bases and J by 6 bases, with 11 bases between. CDR3 length equals 13 residues. In germline, CDR1 is SGHNT, CDR2 YYREEE (reference sequence). The CDR3 DNA follows: TGTGCCAGCAGCTTAGTTGGGGGGGATGGCTACACCTTC. It yields the protein CASSLVGGDGYTF.

This chain joins TRBV3-1 (or the pseudogene TRBV3-2) and TRBJ2-7; possible D gene TRBD1, 5 bases. Trimming shortened V by 3 bases and J by 2 bases, and 8 bases separated the two germline ends. From germline, CDR1 is LGHDT and CDR2 YNNKEL (reference sequence). There are 13 residues in the CDR3. CDR3 region: CASSQTEPYEQYF. CDR3 DNA sequence: TGTGCCAGCAGCCAGACAGAGCCCTACGAGCAGTACTTC.

The V and J genes are TRBV5-1 and TRBJ2-1; 9 positions match TRBD2. This CDR3 region has 15 residues. The junction had 5 bases not matched to a gene; V was cut back by 3 bases and J by 4 bases. The V gene's germline CDR1 is SGHRS and CDR2 YFSETQ. The CDR3 region is CASSSGTSFYNEQFF. DNA of the CDR3: TGCGCCAGCAGCTCCGGGACTAGCTTTTACAATGAGCAGTTCTTC.

The chain employs TRBV19 and TRBJ1-2; 9 bases align to TRBD1. Germline values: CDR1 LNHDA, CDR2 SQIVND (reference sequence). CDR3 length: 15 amino acids. V was pared by 1 base and J by 4 bases, with 4 bases of the junction left unmatched. The CDR3 region is CASSIVQQGAYGYTF. The CDR3 nucleotides read TGTGCCAGTAGTATAGTCCAACAGGGGGCCTATGGCTACACCTTC.

This clone was seen just once. The chain combines TRBV7-2 with TRBJ1-3; 10 bases agree with TRBD1. The V segment lost 4 bases and the J segment 4 bases; nucleotides outside the gene matches: 10. CDR3 length: 17 amino acids. The germline V gene has CDR1 SGHTA and CDR2 FQGNSA. CDR3 nucleotide sequence: TGTGCCAGCAGCTGGGGCCCGACAGGGGGCGCGGGAAACACCATATATTTT. It codes for CASSWGPTGGAGNTIYF.

The rearrangement joins TRBV11-2 to TRBJ2-5, with 8 nucleotides matching TRBD2. The CDR3 runs to 16 residues. Germline assignment: CDR1 SGHAT and CDR2 FQNNGV. The V segment lost 0 bases and the J segment 5 bases; nucleotides outside the gene matches: 8. CDR3 in amino acids: CASSLEGIGLAETQYF. CDR3 in DNA: TGTGCCAGCAGCTTAGAAGGGATTGGACTAGCTGAGACCCAGTACTTC.

CDR3 protein: CASSEARGGKSSPLHF. The CDR3 nucleotides read TGTGCCAGCAGTGAAGCCCGTGGGGGGAAGAGTTCACCCCTCCACTTT. The genes are TRBV6-1 and TRBJ1-6; D might be TRBD1 (5 bases). This CDR3 is 16 amino acids long. V was cut by 0 bases and J by 9 bases, with 15 bases left in between. The germline V gene encodes CDR1 MNHNS and CDR2 SASEGT.

The chain joins TRBV28 to TRBJ1-6, with 7 bases identical to TRBD1. The germline gives CDR1 MDHEN, CDR2 SYDVKM. The CDR3 covers 14 residues. The trim removed 7 bases at V and 6 bases at J, leaving 6 bases unmatched. This CDR3 is CASTPGTVNSPLHF. The DNA for the CDR3 is TGTGCCAGCACTCCTGGGACAGTTAATTCACCCCTCCACTTT.

This chain uses TRBV18 with TRBJ2-7; 9 bases line up with TRBD1. Germline CDR1 is KGHSH and CDR2 is LQKENI. This CDR3 comprises 14 residues. V trimming: 4 bases; J trimming: 6 bases; junction bases outside the gene matches: 7. The CDR3 region is CASSLGQGSPEQYF. CDR3 coding DNA: TGTGCCAGCTCACTAGGACAGGGGTCTCCCGAGCAGTACTTC.

This clone was counted once. This chain joins TRBV7-4 and TRBJ1-5; 8 positions agree with TRBD1. From germline, CDR1 is SGHVT and CDR2 SQSDAQ. J lost 3 bases, V lost 5 bases, and 6 bases had no gene match. This CDR3 is 15 amino acids long. The CDR3 DNA sequence: TGTGCCAGCAGCCCACGGACAGGGCACAATCAGCCCCAGCATTTT. Translated: CASSPRTGHNQPQHF. The whole variable domain, filled in from reference TRBV7-4 and TRBJ1-5, reads GAGVSQSPRYKVAKRGRDVALRCDSISGHVTLYWYRQTLGQGSEVLTYSQSDAQRDKSGRPSGRFSAERPERSVSTLKIQRTEQGDSAVYLCASSPRTGHNQPQHFGDGTRLSIL.

The DNA for the CDR3 is TGTGCCACCTCGTTGGGGGCCGACAGTTCCTACGAGCAGTACTTC. Its protein is CATSLGADSSYEQYF. The chain has TRBV2 and TRBJ2-7; TRBD1 might be the D (6 bases). Trimming took off 10 bases at V and 1 base at J, with 20 bases between the two ends. The CDR3 spans 15 residues. Germline lookup yields CDR1 SNHLY and CDR2 FYNNEI.

This chain uses TRBV5-6 with TRBJ2-5; TRBD1 aligns across 9 bases. Germline V CDR1 and CDR2: SGHDT, YYEEEE. The CDR3 loop spans 15 amino acids. The J segment lost 5 bases and the V segment lost 0 bases, leaving 5 bases of the junction unmatched. CDR3 amino acids: CASSLAGTGQETQYF. The DNA of the CDR3 is TGTGCCAGCAGCTTGGCCGGGACAGGGCAGGAGACCCAGTACTTC.

V usage is TRBV19 and J usage is TRBJ2-7; maybe TRBD1 (6 bases). Trimming took off 8 bases at V and 2 bases at J, with 16 bases between the two ends. This CDR3 spans 14 amino acids. The V gene's germline CDR1 is LNHDA and CDR2 SQIVND (reference sequence). The CDR3 nucleotides read TGTGCCAGTGGACAGTCCTCATCCCCCTACGAGCAGTACTTC. Its translation is CASGQSSSPYEQYF.

The chain joins TRBV6-5 to TRBJ1-6, with TRBD1 matching 7 bases. V trimming: 8 bases; J trimming: 4 bases; junction bases outside the gene matches: 8. The germline gives CDR1 MNHEY, CDR2 SVGAGI. The CDR3 is made up of 15 amino acids. CDR3 sequence: CASRDSTVYNSPLHF. In DNA, the CDR3 is TGTGCCAGCCGGGACAGCACCGTTTATAATTCACCCCTCCACTTT.

V gene TRBV9 combines with J gene TRBJ1-5; D unclear. There are 15 residues in the CDR3. V was shortened by 0 bases and J by 6 bases, with 13 bases between the two germline ends. Germline values: CDR1 SGDLS, CDR2 YYNGEE. The chain's CDR3 is CASSVGWGGLQPQHF. CDR3 sequence (DNA): TGTGCCAGCAGCGTAGGGTGGGGAGGTCTTCAGCCCCAGCATTTT.

The genes are TRBV5-6 and TRBJ1-5; 11 positions agree with TRBD1. CDR1 and CDR2 from the germline V gene are SGHDT and YYEEEE. The CDR3 has 19 residues. After removal of 0 bases from V and 4 bases from J, the junction contained 12 bases not matched to a gene. CDR3 region: CASSLGLGGTGGKNQPQHF. CDR3 sequence (DNA): TGTGCCAGCAGCTTGGGGCTGGGCGGGACAGGGGGGAAAAATCAGCCCCAGCATTTT. The variable domain in full, completed from reference TRBV5-6 and TRBJ1-5, reads DAGVTQSPTHLIKTRGQQVTLRCSPKSGHDTVSWYQQALGQGPQFIFQYYEEEERQRGNFPDRFSGHQFPNYSSELNVNALLLGDSALYLCASSLGLGGTGGKNQPQHFGDGTRLSIL.

The chain has TRBV19 and TRBJ1-5, with TRBD1 as a possible D gene (5 bases). This CDR3 comprises 13 residues. V lost 0 bases to trimming and J lost 6 bases, with 6 bases between them. In germline, CDR1 is LNHDA, CDR2 SQIVND (reference sequence). CDR3 nucleotides: TGTGCCAGTAGTATAGATAGGGGTCAGCCCCAGCATTTT. This sequence encodes CASSIDRGQPQHF.

This clone was observed once. The chain joins TRBV19 to TRBJ1-3, with 7 bases fitting TRBD1. Losses at the gene ends were 6 bases for V and 1 base for J; bases not matched to a gene: 3. From germline, CDR1 is LNHDA and CDR2 SQIVND (reference sequence). The length of the CDR3 is 14 residues. CDR3 bases: TGTGCCAGTAGAGACAGGGCATCTGGAAACACCATATATTTT. Translated, it gives CASRDRASGNTIYF.

The chain is built from TRBV19 and TRBJ1-2; the match to TRBD1 covers 7 bases. Germline-derived CDR1 and CDR2 are LNHDA and SQIVND (reference sequence). J was trimmed by 7 bases and V by 6 bases; bases with no gene match: 14. The CDR3 has 15 amino acids. In DNA, the CDR3 is TGTGCCAGTAGCAAGATAGAACAGGGGCCGGCTGGCTACACCTTC. Protein sequence: CASSKIEQGPAGYTF.

About this clone itself: Other nucleotide sequences from this sample produce the same CDR3. The rearrangement links TRBV7-2 to TRBJ1-1, with a possible D match to TRBD1 (5 bases). The V gene's germline CDR1 is SGHTA and CDR2 FQGNSA. V lost 1 base to trimming and J lost 4 bases, with 7 bases between them. This CDR3 comprises 13 residues. CDR3 residues: CASSLGGGTEAFF. The CDR3 DNA is TGTGCCAGCAGCTTAGGGGGGGGCACTGAAGCTTTCTTT.

The chain uses TRBV4-2 and TRBJ2-1; maybe TRBD1 (5 bases). Trimming shortened V by 4 bases and J by 6 bases, and 16 bases separated the two germline ends. There are 15 residues in the CDR3. CDR1 LGHNA and CDR2 YNFKEQ come from the germline V gene. CDR3 DNA: TGTGCCAGCAGCCCAAGCCCCGGCAGGGCCAATGAGCAGTTCTTC. It encodes CASSPSPGRANEQFF.

The chain employs TRBV19 and TRBJ1-5; a possible D gene is TRBD1 (5 bases). Trimming cost V 6 bases and J 3 bases, with 21 bases left between them. CDR1 is LNHDA, CDR2 SQIVND, per germline (reference sequence). The CDR3 length is 17 residues. CDR3 DNA: TGTGCCAGTAGCCTAGGGCAGGGCCCGCCCTTCAATCAGCCCCAGCATTTT. Translated, it gives CASSLGQGPPFNQPQHF.

CDR3 sequence: CSVDQGFTDTQYF. Here the CDR3 DNA reads TGCAGCGTTGATCAGGGGTTCACAGATACGCAGTATTTT. The genes are TRBV29-1 and TRBJ2-3, with D possibly being TRBD1 (6 bases). Trimming stripped 3 bases from V and 2 bases from J, with 9 bases between. Germline V gene lookup returns CDR1 SQVTM and CDR2 ANQGSEA. The CDR3 contains 13 residues.

V usage is TRBV20-1 and J usage is TRBJ2-2, with TRBD2 matching 10 bases. CDR1 is DFQATT, CDR2 SNEGSKA, per germline (reference sequence). The CDR3 has 15 amino acids. V lost 3 bases to trimming and J lost 1 base; unmatched junction nucleotides: 2. CDR3 region: CSASLAGGNTGELFF. The CDR3 coding sequence is TGCAGTGCTAGTTTAGCGGGGGGGAACACCGGGGAGCTGTTTTTT.

This clone was picked up a small number of times. The genes are TRBV2 and TRBJ1-3, with D possibly matching TRBD1 (6 bases). The CDR3 is 15 residues long. Trimming shortened V by 4 bases and J by 4 bases, and 14 bases separated the two germline ends. CDR1 and CDR2 (germline): SNHLY, FYNNEI. CDR3 in DNA: TGTGCCAGCAGTGCGCTGGGGGCCGGCGGAAACACCATATATTTT. It yields the protein CASSALGAGGNTIYF.

This clone was observed a handful of times. The rearrangement links TRBV20-1 to TRBJ2-1; 7 nucleotides align to TRBD1. Germline V gives CDR1 DFQATT, CDR2 SNEGSKA (reference sequence). After removal of 6 bases from V and 8 bases from J, the junction contained 4 bases not matched to a gene. This CDR3 spans 11 amino acids. The CDR3 nucleotides read TGCAGTGCACGCACAGGGGATGAGCAGTTCTTC. It is translated as CSARTGDEQFF.